The rows below give T cell receptor beta chains drawn from one sample of a study of T cell responses to AZD1222 COVID-19 vaccine. The repertoire was sequenced with immunoSEQ multiplex PCR; TCRdb's copy has only in-frame clones and lacks some. The sample records over 150,000 clones, approximately 90% being singletons. Material: peripheral blood, obtained on day 0 of AZD1222 vaccination. The receptor set was obtained from an adult in good health. Both conserved end residues are part of each CDR3. D genes are given only for firm matches. Where a row states a size, it is once, few, many or the class of an expanded clone; other rows omit it.

J | V | D | size | CDR3 | DNA
TRBJ1-4 | TRBV18 | - | once | CASSRDKNEKLFF | TGTGCCAGCTCACGGGACAAAAATGAAAAACTGTTTTTT
TRBJ1-2 | TRBV10-3 | - | - | CAISERGDGYTF | TGTGCCATCAGTGAGAGGGGGGACGGCTACACCTTC
TRBJ2-3 | TRBV6-2/TRBV6-3 | - | once | CASSGDVLARDTQYF | TGTGCCAGCAGCGGAGACGTATTGGCCCGAGATACGCAGTATTTT
TRBJ1-2 | TRBV27 | - | - | CASSFLPATGQSNYGYTF | TGTGCCAGCAGTTTCCTTCCGGCGACAGGACAATCTAACTATGGCTACACCTTC
TRBJ2-1 | TRBV6-5 | - | - | CASWDTYNEQFF | TGTGCCAGCTGGGACACTTACAATGAGCAGTTCTTC
TRBJ1-2 | TRBV5-6 | - | - | CASSLYRRADYGYTF | TGTGCCAGCAGCTTGTATCGCAGGGCCGACTATGGCTACACCTTC
TRBJ2-6 | TRBV7-3 | - | - | CASSLEGRSGANVLTF | TGTGCCAGCAGCTTGGAGGGCCGCTCTGGGGCCAACGTCCTGACTTTC
TRBJ2-3 | TRBV29-1 | - | - | CSVGWQSTDTQYF | TGCAGCGTTGGGTGGCAGAGCACAGATACGCAGTATTTT
TRBJ2-2 | TRBV4-3 | TRBD1 | - | CASSQGDSFTGELFF | TGCGCCAGCAGCCAAGGGGACAGCTTCACCGGGGAGCTGTTTTTT
TRBJ1-6 | TRBV12-5 | - | - | CASGLGGENSPLHF | TGTGCTAGTGGTTTGGGGGGGGAGAATTCACCCCTCCACTTT
TRBJ2-1 | TRBV24-1 | - | once | CATSDGRNEQFF | TGTGCCACCAGTGACGGACGCAATGAGCAGTTCTTC
TRBJ1-3 | TRBV4-2 | - | - | CASSQGGGLIYF | TGTGCCAGCAGCCAAGGGGGGGGTCTCATATATTTT
TRBJ1-3 | TRBV18 | - | - | CASSPDTLQTGNTIYF | TGTGCCAGCTCACCTGACACACTCCAAACTGGAAACACCATATATTTT
TRBJ2-5 | TRBV12-3/TRBV12-4 | TRBD1 | - | CASGRQGVETQYF | TGTGCCAGCGGTAGACAGGGGGTCGAGACCCAGTACTTC
TRBJ2-7 | TRBV5-1 | TRBD1 | once | CASRYGTGDSYEQYF | TGCGCCAGCAGGTACGGGACAGGGGACTCCTACGAGCAGTACTTC
TRBJ1-1 | TRBV18 | TRBD1 | once | CASSPTTGVNTEAFF | TGTGCCAGCTCACCGACGACAGGGGTGAACACTGAAGCTTTCTTT
TRBJ1-2 | TRBV27 | TRBD1 | - | CASSPTPPGQTLTNYGYTF | TGTGCCAGCAGCCCTACGCCCCCGGGACAGACATTGACTAACTATGGCTACACCTTC
TRBJ2-1 | TRBV7-9 | - | - | CASSFQDKEQFF | TGTGCCAGCAGCTTTCAGGACAAAGAGCAGTTCTTC
TRBJ2-3 | TRBV3-1/TRBV3-2 | - | - | CASSETATSTDTQYF | TGTGCCAGCAGTGAGACAGCGACTAGCACAGATACGCAGTATTTT
TRBJ2-2 | TRBV3-1/TRBV3-2 | TRBD2 | - | CASSPWASGVNTGELFF | TGTGCCAGCAGCCCCTGGGCTAGCGGGGTGAACACCGGGGAGCTGTTTTTT
TRBJ1-6 | TRBV13 | - | - | CASSPQRGYNSPLHF | TGTGCCAGCAGCCCACAACGGGGGTATAATTCACCCCTCCACTTT
TRBJ2-1 | TRBV6-2/TRBV6-3 | TRBD2 | - | CASSNQGLARTYNEQFF | TGTGCCAGCAGTAACCAGGGACTAGCGAGAACCTACAATGAGCAGTTCTTC
TRBJ2-5 | TRBV5-1 | TRBD2 | - | CASRPGTSGGTQQETQYF | TGCGCCAGCAGGCCGGGGACTAGCGGGGGAACCCAACAAGAGACCCAGTACTTC
TRBJ1-1 | TRBV29-1 | - | - | CSVDPRGQGNTEAFF | TGCAGCGTTGACCCCAGGGGTCAGGGCAACACTGAAGCTTTCTTT
TRBJ1-6 | TRBV2 | - | - | CASSEAQGWQSPLHF | TGTGCCAGCAGTGAAGCCCAGGGGTGGCAATCACCCCTCCACTTT
TRBJ2-2 | TRBV30 | TRBD1 | - | CAWSRDRGILAGELFF | TGTGCCTGGAGTCGGGACAGGGGCATTTTGGCCGGGGAGCTGTTTTTT
TRBJ1-1 | TRBV3-1/TRBV3-2 | - | - | CASSQVGTEAFF | TGTGCCAGCAGCCAGGTCGGCACTGAAGCTTTCTTT
TRBJ2-3 | TRBV29-1 | - | - | CSVDMGRRGTDTQYF | TGCAGCGTTGATATGGGACGGAGGGGCACAGATACGCAGTATTTT
TRBJ2-2 | TRBV14 | TRBD1 | once | CASSGDRRFRDTGELFF | TGTGCCAGCAGCGGGGACAGGCGCTTTAGGGACACCGGGGAGCTGTTTTTT
TRBJ1-2 | TRBV3-1/TRBV3-2 | - | few | CASSPASRSLYGYTF | TGTGCCAGCAGCCCGGCCTCCAGGTCCCTCTATGGCTACACCTTC
TRBJ2-7 | TRBV11-2 | - | - | CASSGTGYEQYF | TGTGCCAGCAGCGGGACCGGGTACGAGCAGTACTTC
TRBJ1-4 | TRBV27 | - | - | CASSEWQGNEKLFF | TGTGCCAGCAGTGAGTGGCAGGGGAATGAAAAACTGTTTTTT
TRBJ2-3 | TRBV7-3 | - | - | CASSSGLPSTDTQYF | TGTGCCAGCAGCTCCGGACTACCTAGCACAGATACGCAGTATTTT
TRBJ2-5 | TRBV9 | - | - | CASSVGAAAGETQYF | TGTGCCAGCAGCGTAGGGGCAGCGGCCGGAGAGACCCAGTACTTC
TRBJ1-3 | TRBV5-6 | - | - | CASSPRARSSGNTIYF | TGTGCCAGCAGCCCGAGGGCCAGGTCCTCTGGAAACACCATATATTTT
TRBJ2-1 | TRBV9 | TRBD2 | once | CASSEDRSGGGTTYNEQFF | TGTGCCAGCAGCGAAGACCGATCCGGGGGGGGAACCACCTACAATGAGCAGTTCTTC
TRBJ2-1 | TRBV27 | TRBD1 | - | CASTPPQGQGSDEQFF | TGTGCCAGCACCCCCCCCCAGGGACAGGGGAGTGATGAGCAGTTCTTC
TRBJ1-2 | TRBV19 | - | - | CASRNPGAEPYYGYTF | TGTGCCAGTAGAAACCCCGGGGCGGAACCATACTATGGCTACACCTTC
TRBJ2-5 | TRBV9 | - | - | CASSAAGARRETQYF | TGTGCCAGCAGCGCCGCAGGGGCCCGCAGGGAGACCCAGTACTTC
TRBJ1-2 | TRBV12-3/TRBV12-4 | - | - | CASSHQVNYGYTF | TGTGCCAGCAGTCATCAGGTTAACTATGGCTACACCTTC
TRBJ1-6 | TRBV6-2/TRBV6-3 | TRBD1 | - | CASSYSYTGQAPESLHF | TGTGCCAGCAGTTACTCGTATACGGGACAGGCTCCGGAATCCCTCCACTTT
TRBJ1-3 | TRBV6-5 | - | - | CAGRQAAGNTIYF | TGTGCCGGAAGACAGGCCGCTGGAAACACCATATATTTT
TRBJ2-2 | TRBV12-5 | - | - | CASGSQTTGELFF | TGTGCTAGTGGCTCTCAGACAACCGGGGAGCTGTTTTTT
TRBJ2-5 | TRBV7-9 | - | - | CASSLEGVVVGGTEETQYF | TGTGCCAGCAGCTTAGAGGGAGTCGTCGTCGGGGGGACAGAAGAGACCCAGTACTTC
TRBJ2-7 | TRBV6-5 | TRBD2 | - | CASRSRAGASYEQYF | TGTGCCAGCAGGTCACGAGCGGGGGCCTCCTACGAGCAGTACTTC
TRBJ1-4 | TRBV9 | - | few | CASSVGRARNEKLFF | TGTGCCAGCAGCGTAGGGCGGGCCAGAAATGAAAAACTGTTTTTT
TRBJ2-1 | TRBV29-1 | - | few | CSVHGGSNEQFF | TGCAGCGTCCATGGGGGTTCGAATGAGCAGTTCTTC